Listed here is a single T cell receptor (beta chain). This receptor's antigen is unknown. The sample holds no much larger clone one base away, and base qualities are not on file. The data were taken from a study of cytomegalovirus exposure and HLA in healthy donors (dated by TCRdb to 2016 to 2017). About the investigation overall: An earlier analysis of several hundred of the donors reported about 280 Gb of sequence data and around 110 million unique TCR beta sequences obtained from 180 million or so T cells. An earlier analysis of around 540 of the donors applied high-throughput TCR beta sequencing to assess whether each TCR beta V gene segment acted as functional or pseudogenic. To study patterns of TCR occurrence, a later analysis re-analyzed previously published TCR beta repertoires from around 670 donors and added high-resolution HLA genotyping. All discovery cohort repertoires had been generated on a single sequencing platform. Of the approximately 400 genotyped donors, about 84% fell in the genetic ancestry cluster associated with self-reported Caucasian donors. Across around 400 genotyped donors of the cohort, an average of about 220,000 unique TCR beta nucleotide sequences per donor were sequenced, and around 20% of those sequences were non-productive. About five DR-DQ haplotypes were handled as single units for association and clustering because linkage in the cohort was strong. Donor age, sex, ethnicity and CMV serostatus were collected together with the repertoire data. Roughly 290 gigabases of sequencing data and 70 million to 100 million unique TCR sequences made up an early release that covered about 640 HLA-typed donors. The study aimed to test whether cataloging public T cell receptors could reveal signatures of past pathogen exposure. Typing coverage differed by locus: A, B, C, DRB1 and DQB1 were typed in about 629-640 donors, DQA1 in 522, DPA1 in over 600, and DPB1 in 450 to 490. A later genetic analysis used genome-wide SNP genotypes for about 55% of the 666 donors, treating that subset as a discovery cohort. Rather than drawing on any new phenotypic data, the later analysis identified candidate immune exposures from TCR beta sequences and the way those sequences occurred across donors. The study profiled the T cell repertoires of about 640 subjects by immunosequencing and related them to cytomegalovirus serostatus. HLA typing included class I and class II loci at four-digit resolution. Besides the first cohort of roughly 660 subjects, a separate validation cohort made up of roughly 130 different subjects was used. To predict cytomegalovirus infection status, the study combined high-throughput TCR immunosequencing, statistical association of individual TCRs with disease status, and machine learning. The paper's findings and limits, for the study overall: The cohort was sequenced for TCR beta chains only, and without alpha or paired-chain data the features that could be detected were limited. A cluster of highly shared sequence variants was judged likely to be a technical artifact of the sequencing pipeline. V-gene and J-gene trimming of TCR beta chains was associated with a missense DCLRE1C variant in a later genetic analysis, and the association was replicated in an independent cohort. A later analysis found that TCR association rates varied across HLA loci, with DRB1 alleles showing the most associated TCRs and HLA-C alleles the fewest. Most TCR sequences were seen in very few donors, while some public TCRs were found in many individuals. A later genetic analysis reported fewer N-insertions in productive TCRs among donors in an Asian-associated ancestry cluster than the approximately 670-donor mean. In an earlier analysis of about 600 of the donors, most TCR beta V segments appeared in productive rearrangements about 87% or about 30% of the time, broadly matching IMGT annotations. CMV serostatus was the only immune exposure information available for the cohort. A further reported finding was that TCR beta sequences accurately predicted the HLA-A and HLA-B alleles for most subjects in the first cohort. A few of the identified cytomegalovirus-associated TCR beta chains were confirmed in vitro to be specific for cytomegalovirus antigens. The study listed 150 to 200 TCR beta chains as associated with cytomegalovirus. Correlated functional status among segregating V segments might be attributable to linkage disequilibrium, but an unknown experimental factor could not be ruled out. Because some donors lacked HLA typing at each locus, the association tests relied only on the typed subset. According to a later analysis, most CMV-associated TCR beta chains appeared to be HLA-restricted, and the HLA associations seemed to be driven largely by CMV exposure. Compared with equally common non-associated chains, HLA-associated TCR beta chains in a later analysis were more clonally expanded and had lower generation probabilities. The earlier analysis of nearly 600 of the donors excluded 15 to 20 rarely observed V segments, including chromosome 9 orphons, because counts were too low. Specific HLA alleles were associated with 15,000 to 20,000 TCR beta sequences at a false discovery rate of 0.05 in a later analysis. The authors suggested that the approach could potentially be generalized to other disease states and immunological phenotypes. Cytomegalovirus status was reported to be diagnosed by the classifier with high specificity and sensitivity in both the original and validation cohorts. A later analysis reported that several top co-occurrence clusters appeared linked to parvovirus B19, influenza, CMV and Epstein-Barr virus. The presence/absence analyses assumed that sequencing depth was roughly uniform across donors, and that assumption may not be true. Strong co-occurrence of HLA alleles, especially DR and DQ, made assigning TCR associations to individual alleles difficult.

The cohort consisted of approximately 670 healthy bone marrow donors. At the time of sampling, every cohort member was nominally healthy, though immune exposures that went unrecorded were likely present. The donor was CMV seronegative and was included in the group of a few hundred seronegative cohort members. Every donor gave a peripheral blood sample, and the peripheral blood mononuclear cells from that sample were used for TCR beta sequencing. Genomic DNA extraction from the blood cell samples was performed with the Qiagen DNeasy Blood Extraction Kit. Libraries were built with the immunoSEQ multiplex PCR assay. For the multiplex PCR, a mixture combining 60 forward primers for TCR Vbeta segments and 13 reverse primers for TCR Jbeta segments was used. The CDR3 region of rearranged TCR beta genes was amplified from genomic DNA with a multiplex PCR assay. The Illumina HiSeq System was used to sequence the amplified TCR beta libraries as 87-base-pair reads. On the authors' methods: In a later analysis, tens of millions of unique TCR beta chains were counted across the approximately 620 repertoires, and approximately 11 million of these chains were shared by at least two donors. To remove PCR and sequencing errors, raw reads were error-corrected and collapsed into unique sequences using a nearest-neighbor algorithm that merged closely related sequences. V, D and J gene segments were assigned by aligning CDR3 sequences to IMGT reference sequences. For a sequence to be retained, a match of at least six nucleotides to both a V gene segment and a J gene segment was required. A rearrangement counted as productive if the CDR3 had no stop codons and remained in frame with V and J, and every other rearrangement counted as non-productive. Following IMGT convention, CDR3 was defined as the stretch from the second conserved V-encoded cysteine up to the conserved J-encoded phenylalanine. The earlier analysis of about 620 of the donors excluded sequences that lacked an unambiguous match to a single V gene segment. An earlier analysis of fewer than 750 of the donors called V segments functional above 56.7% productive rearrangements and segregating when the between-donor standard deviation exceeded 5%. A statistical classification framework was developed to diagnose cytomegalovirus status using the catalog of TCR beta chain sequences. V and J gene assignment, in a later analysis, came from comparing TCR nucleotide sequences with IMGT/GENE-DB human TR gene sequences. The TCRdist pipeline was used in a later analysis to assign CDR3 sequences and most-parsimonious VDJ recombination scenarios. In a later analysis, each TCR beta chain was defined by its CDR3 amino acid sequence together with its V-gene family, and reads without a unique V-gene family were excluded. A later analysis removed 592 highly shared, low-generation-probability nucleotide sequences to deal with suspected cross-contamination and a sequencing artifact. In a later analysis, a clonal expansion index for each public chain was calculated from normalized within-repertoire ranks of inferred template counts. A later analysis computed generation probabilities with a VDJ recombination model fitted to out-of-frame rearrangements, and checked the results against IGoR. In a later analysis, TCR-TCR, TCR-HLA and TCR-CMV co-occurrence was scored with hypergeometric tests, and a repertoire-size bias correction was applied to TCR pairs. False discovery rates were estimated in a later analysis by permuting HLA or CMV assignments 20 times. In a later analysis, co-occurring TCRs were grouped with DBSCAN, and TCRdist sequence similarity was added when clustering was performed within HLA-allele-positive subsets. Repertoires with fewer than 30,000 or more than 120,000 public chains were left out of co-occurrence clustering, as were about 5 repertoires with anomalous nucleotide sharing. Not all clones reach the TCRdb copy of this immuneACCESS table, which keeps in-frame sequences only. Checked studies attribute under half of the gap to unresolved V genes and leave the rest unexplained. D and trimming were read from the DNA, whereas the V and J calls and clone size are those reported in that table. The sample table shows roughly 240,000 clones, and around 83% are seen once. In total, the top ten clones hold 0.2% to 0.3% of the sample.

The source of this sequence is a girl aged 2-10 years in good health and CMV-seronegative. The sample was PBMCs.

The CDR3 loop reads CASSYSGQGNEKLFF. The nucleotide sequence reads TGTGCCAGCAGTTACTCGGGACAGGGGAATGAAAAACTGTTTTTT. This chain joins TRBV6-5 to TRBJ1-4, and 10 bases in between align with TRBD1. Trimming takes 0 bases off V and 5 bases off J; junction bases not matched to a gene: 0. For CDR1 and CDR2, the germline V gene lists MNHEY and SVGAGI. Inclusive of the bounding cysteine and phenylalanine, the CDR3 is 15 residues long. Left in the record is the CDR3 DNA by itself, 45 bases read in frame from the first base.